The 24 T cell receptor beta chains presented below share a single source sample, sequenced in a study of response to subunit inactivated influenza vaccine (dated by TCRdb to between 2017 and 2018). Receptor libraries were prepared by RT-PCR. Sequenced on an Illumina HiSeq 2500. TCRdb applied fastp at Q25 and MiXCR to the public reads, then kept only in-frame beta chains. Here each entry gathers all rows of one CDR3 protein and keeps the most common genes and DNA. Present in this sample are about 780,000 distinct CDR3 sequences, approximately 17% of which were seen just once. 11% of the sample rests with the top ten. This specimen was PBMCs from blood, taken approximately 5 days after vaccination. The receptors stem from a man aged 45-60 years who received an inactivated influenza vaccine. Donor details come from another sample of the same person, matched by shared clones.

V usage is TRBV12-3 or TRBV12-4 and J usage is TRBJ2-1, with 11 bases that match TRBD2. The length of the CDR3 is 15 residues. Trimming cost V 6 bases and J 8 bases; bases outside gene matches: 9. The CDR3 sequence: CASRPTSGSSDEQFF. The DNA of the CDR3 is TGTGCCAGCAGACCCACTAGCGGGAGTTCTGATGAGCAGTTCTTC.

In its sample, this clonotype was seen many times. CDR3 bases: TGCAGTGCTAGCGGGAGGGCAGATGAGCAGTACTTC. Protein: CSASGRADEQYF. V gene TRBV20-1 combines with J gene TRBJ2-7, with 8 nucleotides matching TRBD2. This CDR3 region has 12 residues. Trimming at V came to 3 bases and at J to 7 bases, leaving 5 bases not matched to a gene. Germline CDR1 reads DFQATT; CDR2 reads SNEGSKA (reference sequence).

This clonotype was seen a handful of times. This chain connects TRBV20-1 to TRBJ2-1; D may be TRBD1 or TRBD2 (5 bases each). CDR3 size: 13 residues. Germline V lookup: CDR1 DFQATT, CDR2 SNEGSKA (reference sequence). Trimming stripped 5 bases from V and 4 bases from J, with 12 bases between. CDR3 amino acids: CSARDHFYNEQFF. The DNA for the CDR3 is TGCAGTGCTCGGGACCATTTTTACAATGAGCAGTTCTTC.

The table lists this clonotype with a few counts. The chain recombines TRBV5-1 with TRBJ2-3; D is perhaps TRBD2 (7 bases). The CDR3 covers 15 residues. V lost 4 bases to trimming and J lost 4 bases, with 16 bases between them. Per germline, CDR1 SGHRS and CDR2 YFSETQ. The CDR3 region has the DNA TGCGCCAGCAGCCAGGGCGGGGGCATGTCAGATACGCAGTATTTT. Translation: CASSQGGGMSDTQYF.

This chain uses TRBV5-1 with TRBJ2-2; D unclear. Trimming cost V 0 bases and J 1 base, with 19 bases left between them. Germline CDR1 and CDR2: SGHRS and YFSETQ. CDR3 length: 19 amino acids. The CDR3 DNA reads as TGCGCCAGCAGCTTGGCCGCTTTAGGTTCGACCAGGAACACCGGGGAGCTGTTTTTT. It encodes CASSLAALGSTRNTGELFF.

V gene TRBV5-5 combines with J gene TRBJ2-7; D perhaps matches TRBD2 (5 bases). Germline V lookup: CDR1 SGHKS, CDR2 YYEKEE (reference sequence). V dropped 5 bases and J dropped 8 bases, with 17 bases sitting between them. The CDR3 totals 13 residues. The DNA of the CDR3 is TGTGCCAGCAGATCCTCCGGGGTGGGTAAGCAGTACTTC. Amino acids: CASRSSGVGKQYF.

The chain carries TRBV19 and TRBJ2-4, with unresolved D. The CDR3 loop spans 13 amino acids. Trimming removed 4 bases from V and 8 bases from J, with 12 bases in between. The germline gives CDR1 LNHDA, CDR2 SQIVND (reference sequence). The CDR3 is CASSRTSQDIQYF. CDR3 bases: TGTGCCAGTAGTAGGACCTCTCAGGACATTCAGTACTTC.

CDR3 sequence: CASSTQDRGTPQHF. The CDR3 DNA sequence: TGTGCCAGTAGTACCCAGGACAGGGGGACGCCCCAGCATTTT. The chain carries TRBV19 and TRBJ1-5; 10 nucleotides agree with TRBD1. Trimming cost V 4 bases and J 9 bases; bases outside gene matches: 6. This CDR3 contains 14 residues. The germline V gene encodes CDR1 LNHDA and CDR2 SQIVND (reference sequence). The whole variable domain, filled in from reference TRBV19 and TRBJ1-5, reads DGGITQSPKYLFRKEGQNVTLSCEQNLNHDAMYWYRQDPGQGLRLIYYSQIVNDFQKGDIAEGYSVSREKKESFPLTVTSAQKNPTAFYLCASSTQDRGTPQHFGDGTRLSIL.

This chain connects TRBV24-1 to TRBJ2-3; D is undetermined. Germline-derived CDR1 and CDR2 are KGHDR and SFDVKD. The CDR3 covers 13 residues. Trimming removed 0 bases from V and 9 bases from J, with 9 bases in between. CDR3 region: CATSDLWSSTQYF. The DNA of the CDR3 is TGTGCCACCAGTGATTTGTGGTCCTCGACGCAGTATTTT.

J is TRBJ2-7 and V is TRBV20-1; 7 bases align to TRBD2. The CDR3 length is 16 residues. After removal of 3 bases from V and 3 bases from J, the junction contained 14 bases not matched to a gene. Germline-derived CDR1 and CDR2 are DFQATT and SNEGSKA (reference sequence). This CDR3 is CSARKSGRLADYEQYF. In DNA, the CDR3 is TGCAGTGCTAGGAAGTCTGGTAGGCTAGCGGACTACGAGCAGTACTTC.

The V and J genes are TRBV6-2 or TRBV6-3 and TRBJ2-7; the D call may be TRBD1 or TRBD2 (5 bases each). CDR1 is MNHEY, CDR2 SVGEGT, per germline. The V gene lost 6 bases and the J gene lost 7 bases, with 19 bases spanning the gap. CDR3 size: 14 residues. The CDR3 spells CASRHRDGFYEQYF. CDR3 DNA: TGTGCCAGCAGACACCGGGACGGATTCTATGAGCAGTACTTC.

V is TRBV15 and J is TRBJ2-7; the D gene is possibly TRBD1 (5 bases). This CDR3 comprises 17 residues. The V gene's germline CDR1 is LNHNV and CDR2 YYDKDF (reference sequence). With 0 bases removed from V and 3 bases from J, the gap between germline ends came to 18 bases. The CDR3 DNA follows: TGTGCCACCAGCAGAGATCAAATGGCAGGGATCAGCTACGAGCAGTACTTC. This sequence encodes CATSRDQMAGISYEQYF.

This clonotype was counted many times. J is TRBJ2-5 and V is TRBV10-3, with TRBD2 identical over 8 bases. Germline values: CDR1 ENHRY, CDR2 SYGVKD. The CDR3 is 14 residues long. Germline trimming cut 10 bases from V and 2 bases from J; bases unmatched to any gene: 9. CDR3 protein: CATTGSGAQETQYF. CDR3 DNA sequence: TGTGCCACTACGGGTAGCGGGGCGCAAGAGACCCAGTACTTC.

This clonotype was detected a few times. V usage is TRBV5-6 and J usage is TRBJ2-7; 9 bases match TRBD1. The CDR3 has 14 amino acids. V lost 4 bases, J lost 6 bases, and 8 bases stayed unmatched. Germline V gene lookup returns CDR1 SGHDT and CDR2 YYEEEE. The CDR3 loop is CASSRGTGISEQYF. DNA of the CDR3: TGTGCCAGCAGCCGCGGGACAGGGATTTCCGAGCAGTACTTC.

There are a few counts of this clonotype. J is TRBJ2-5 and V is TRBV5-8; D is unresolved. Germline V gene sequence: CDR1 SGHTS, CDR2 YDEGEE. The CDR3 is made up of 11 amino acids. With 6 bases removed from V and 8 bases from J, the gap between germline ends came to 11 bases. CDR3 in amino acids: CASTKFGTQYF. The CDR3 DNA is TGTGCCAGCACTAAATTTGGTACCCAGTACTTC. The full variable domain, completed using reference TRBV5-8 and TRBJ2-5, is EAGVTQSPTHLIKTRGQQATLRCSPISGHTSVYWYQQALGLGLQFLLWYDEGEERNRGNFPPRFSGRQFPNYSSELNVNALELEDSALYLCASTKFGTQYFGPGTRLLVL.

This clonotype has a handful of counts. The chain has TRBV20-1 and TRBJ2-4; D possibly corresponds to TRBD2 (5 bases). Germline V gene data show CDR1 as DFQATT and CDR2 as SNEGSKA (reference sequence). The CDR3 spans 17 residues. V shed 1 base and J shed 2 bases, with 18 bases lying between them. CDR3 DNA sequence: TGCAGTGCTAGAGCGAGGGATCCTGGGGTGACCAAAAACATTCAGTACTTC. Encoded protein: CSARARDPGVTKNIQYF.

The V gene is TRBV6-2 or TRBV6-3, the J gene TRBJ1-5; no clear D. The CDR3 contains 11 residues. CDR1 is MNHEY and CDR2 is SVGEGT in the germline V gene. V lost 4 bases, J lost 8 bases, and 6 bases lay in between. CDR3 nucleotides: TGTGCCAGCAGTTTCCCGGAGCCCCAGCATTTT. It specifies CASSFPEPQHF.

This clonotype has more than one count but fewer than ten. V and J are TRBV7-2 and TRBJ2-7; a weak D match, TRBD2 (6 bases). The CDR3 sequence is 15 residues long. V was clipped by 3 bases and J by 3 bases, with 15 bases between them. Germline CDR1 is SGHTA and CDR2 is FQGNSA. The CDR3 DNA follows: TGTGCCAGCAGCTTCCCCGAGCTAGCGAGCTACGAGCAGTACTTC. Encoded protein: CASSFPELASYEQYF.

This clonotype occurred a few times. The chain combines TRBV7-6 with TRBJ1-6; no definite D call. CDR1 SGHVS and CDR2 FNYEAQ come from the germline V gene. The ends were cut back, 1 base at V and 7 bases at J, with 11 bases in the middle. This CDR3 is built from 15 residues. The CDR3 loop reads CASSLGPTWNSPLHF. The CDR3 coding sequence is TGTGCCAGCAGCTTAGGACCCACCTGGAATTCACCCCTCCACTTT. The whole variable domain, filled in from reference TRBV7-6 and TRBJ1-6, reads GAGVSQSPRYKVTKRGQDVALRCDPISGHVSLYWYRQALGQGPEFLTYFNYEAQQDKSGLPNDRFSAERPEGSISTLTIQRTEQRDSAMYRCASSLGPTWNSPLHFGNGTRLTVT.

This clonotype was counted between two and nine times. The V call is TRBV29-1, the J call TRBJ2-7; D might be TRBD1 or TRBD2, each matching 5 bases. Trimming removed 5 bases from V and 2 bases from J, with 13 bases in between. The CDR3 is 13 amino acids. Germline V lookup: CDR1 SQVTM, CDR2 ANQGSEA. The CDR3 sequence: CSVTVLGAYEQYF. In nucleotides, the CDR3 is TGCAGCGTTACAGTATTGGGGGCCTACGAGCAGTACTTC.

This chain connects TRBV28 to TRBJ2-1, with D perhaps given as TRBD1 or TRBD2 (5 bases each). V lost 8 bases and J lost 3, with 17 bases in between. This CDR3 region has 15 residues. Looked up from germline, CDR1 is MDHEN and CDR2 is SYDVKM. CDR3 bases: TGTGCCAGCTCCCCCCCGGGGACCCTCTACAATGAGCAGTTCTTC. Translated, it gives CASSPPGTLYNEQFF.

This clonotype was recorded a few times. V is TRBV20-1 and J is TRBJ2-3; no reliable D call. The CDR3 has 14 amino acids. The V gene's germline CDR1 is DFQATT and CDR2 SNEGSKA (reference sequence). With 6 bases removed from V and 1 base from J, the gap between germline ends came to 14 bases. CDR3 sequence: CSASARPGTDTQYF. CDR3 coding DNA: TGCAGTGCCTCCGCCAGACCAGGCACAGATACGCAGTATTTT.

V gene TRBV28 combines with J gene TRBJ2-7; TRBD2 aligns across 8 bases. The CDR3 totals 16 residues. V lost 5 bases, J lost 5 bases, and 14 bases stayed unmatched. CDR1 is MDHEN and CDR2 is SYDVKM in the germline V gene. The CDR3 coding sequence is TGTGCCAGCAGTCCCATTTCGAGTAGCGGGACCGACGAGCAGTACTTC. This sequence encodes CASSPISSSGTDEQYF.

This clonotype was observed a few times. This chain connects TRBV6-6 to TRBJ2-1, with D possibly being TRBD2 (5 bases). Germline V gene lookup returns CDR1 MNHNY and CDR2 SVGAGI (reference sequence). The CDR3 loop spans 12 amino acids. V dropped 5 bases and J dropped 3 bases, with 5 bases sitting between them. The CDR3 protein is CASSDYYNEQFF. As DNA, the CDR3 is TGTGCCAGCAGTGACTACTACAATGAGCAGTTCTTC.